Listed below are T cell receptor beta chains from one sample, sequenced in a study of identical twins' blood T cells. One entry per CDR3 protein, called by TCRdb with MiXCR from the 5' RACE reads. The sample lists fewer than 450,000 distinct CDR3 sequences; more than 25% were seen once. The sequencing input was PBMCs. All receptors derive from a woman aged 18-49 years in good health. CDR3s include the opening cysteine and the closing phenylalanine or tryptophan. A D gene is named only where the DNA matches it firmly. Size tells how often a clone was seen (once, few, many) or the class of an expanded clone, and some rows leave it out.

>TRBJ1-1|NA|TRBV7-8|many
TGTGCCAGCAGCCCCAAACTGTACACTGAAGCTTTCTTT
CASSPKLYTEAFF
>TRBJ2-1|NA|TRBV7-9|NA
TGTGCCGGCAGCTTAGCGCAGACAGGGAGGAATGAGCAGTTCTTC
CAGSLAQTGRNEQFF
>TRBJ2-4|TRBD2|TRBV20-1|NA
TGCAGTGCTAGAGAGAGCGGGAGTCGGGGCATTCAGTACTTC
CSARESGSRGIQYF
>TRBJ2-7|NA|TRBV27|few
TGTGCCAGCAGTTTTTCGGGGGTCTACGAGCAGTACTTC
CASSFSGVYEQYF
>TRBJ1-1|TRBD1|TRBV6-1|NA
TGTGCCAGCGCGGACAGGACTGAAGCTTTCTTT
CASADRTEAFF
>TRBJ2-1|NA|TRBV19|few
TGTGCCAGTAGTACAACGACTAGTTCTCTTGGTGAGCAGTTCTTC
CASSTTTSSLGEQFF
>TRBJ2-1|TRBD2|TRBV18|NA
TGTGCCAGCTCACCATCACTAGCGGGGCAATACAATGAGCAGTTCTTC
CASSPSLAGQYNEQFF
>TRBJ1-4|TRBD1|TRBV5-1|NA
TGCGCCAGCAGCACGACAGGGGATACTAATGAAAAACTGTTTTTT
CASSTTGDTNEKLFF
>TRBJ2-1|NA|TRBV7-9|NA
TGTGCCAGCAGCTTAAACGGGGACGGTGAGCAGTTCTTC
CASSLNGDGEQFF
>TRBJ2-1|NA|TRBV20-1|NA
TGCAGTGTGGCCGATTACAATGAGCAGTTCTTC
CSVADYNEQFF
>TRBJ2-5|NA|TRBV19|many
TGTGCCAGTACGGAGGGAGAGACCCAGTACTTC
CASTEGETQYF
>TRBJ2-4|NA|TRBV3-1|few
TGTGCCAGCAGCCAAGATAGCCCCCTGCTAGCCAAAAACATTCAGTACTTC
CASSQDSPLLAKNIQYF
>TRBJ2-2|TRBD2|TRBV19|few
TGTGCCAGCGGGTTACTAGCGGGAGAAACCGGGGAGCTGTTTTTT
CASGLLAGETGELFF
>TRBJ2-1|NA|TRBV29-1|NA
TGCAGCGTCCGGGGCCATTACAATGAGCAGTTCTTC
CSVRGHYNEQFF
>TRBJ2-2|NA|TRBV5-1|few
TGCGCCAGCAGCTCCAGGGCCCTCACCAACACCGGGGAGCTGTTTTTT
CASSSRALTNTGELFF
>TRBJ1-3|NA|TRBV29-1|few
TGCAGCGTTGAAGATGGAAACACCATATATTTT
CSVEDGNTIYF
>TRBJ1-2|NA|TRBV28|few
TGTGCCAGCAGTTTTTCCCATGGCTACACCTTC
CASSFSHGYTF
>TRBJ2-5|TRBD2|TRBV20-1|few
TGCAGTGCTAACCTCATAGCGGGAGATGAGACCCAGTACTTC
CSANLIAGDETQYF
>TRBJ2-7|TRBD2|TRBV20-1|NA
TGCAGTGCTACTAGCGGGCCTTCCTACGAGCAGTACTTC
CSATSGPSYEQYF
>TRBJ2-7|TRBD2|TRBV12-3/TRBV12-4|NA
TGTGCCAGCAGTCCGACTAGCGGGGCCTTGAAACAGTACTTC
CASSPTSGALKQYF
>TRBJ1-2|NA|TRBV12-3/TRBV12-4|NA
TGTGCCAGCAGTTCGGGTCAAGGGGCCTACTATGGCTACACCTTC
CASSSGQGAYYGYTF
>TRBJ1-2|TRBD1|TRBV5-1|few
TGCGCCAGCAGCTTTGGGACAGGCGGCTACACCTTC
CASSFGTGGYTF
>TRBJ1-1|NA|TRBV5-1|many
TGCGCCAGCAACGTGGGGGCAGGGGCAGGTACTGAAGCTTTCTTT
CASNVGAGAGTEAFF
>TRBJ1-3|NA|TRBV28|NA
TGTGCCAGCAGTTTAGGAGTGACCCTCTCTGGAAACACCATATATTTT
CASSLGVTLSGNTIYF
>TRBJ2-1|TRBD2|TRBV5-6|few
TGTGCCAGCAGCTTGGGTTTAGCGGGATTCTACAATGAGCAGTTCTTC
CASSLGLAGFYNEQFF
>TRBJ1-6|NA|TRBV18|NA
TGTGCCAGCTCACCGGAAAGGGGAGATTCACCCCTCCACTTT
CASSPERGDSPLHF
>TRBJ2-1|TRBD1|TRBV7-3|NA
TGTGCCAGCAGTCCATTAGGGGGCGAGCAGTTCTTC
CASSPLGGEQFF
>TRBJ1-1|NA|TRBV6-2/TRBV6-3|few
TGTGCCAGCAGTTACTCGAGAAGATATGAAGCTTTCTTT
CASSYSRRYEAFF
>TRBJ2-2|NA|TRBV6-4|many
TGTGCCAGCAGTACCCTCACCGGGGAGCTGTTTTTT
CASSTLTGELFF
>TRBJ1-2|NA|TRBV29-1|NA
TGCAGCGTTGAAGTGGGTCATGGCTACACCTTC
CSVEVGHGYTF
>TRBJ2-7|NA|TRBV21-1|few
TGTGCCAGCAGCAAGACGGTGGGAGGGAGGAGTGGGGACGAGCAGTACTTC
CASSKTVGGRSGDEQYF
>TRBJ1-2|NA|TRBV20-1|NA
TGCAGTGCCCGGGGGGCGGCCCTTGAGAGCTACACCTTC
CSARGAALESYTF
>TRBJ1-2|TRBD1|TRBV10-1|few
TGCGCCAGCAGTGACCCGGGACAGGGATTTAGTGGCTACACCTTC
CASSDPGQGFSGYTF
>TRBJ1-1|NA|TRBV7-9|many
TGTGCCAGCAGCTTTGGGGCTGGCACTGAAGCTTTCTTT
CASSFGAGTEAFF